The entry that follows covers one T cell receptor beta chain sequence. The sample originates from a study of blood T cell repertoires in COVID-19. About the research overall: Donors in the United States, Italy and Spain gave samples during acute or convalescent COVID-19.

Produced via immunoSEQ multiplex PCR; TCRdb's table is partial and in-frame only. The table lists some 400,000 clones, around 87% of them singletons. Each participant's cohort was designated according to participant-reported clinical history. Germline CDR1 MNHEY, CDR2 SVGAGI. V gave up 6 bases and J gave up 6 bases; unmatched junction bases: 6. The CDR3 has 14 residues. The TCR comes from a man aged 30 to 39 who had recovered from COVID-19. V usage is TRBV6-5 and J usage is TRBJ1-5; 9 bases agree with TRBD1. The sequenced material came from PBMCs or T cells enriched from blood (not recorded which). The CDR3 nucleotides are TGTGCCAGCAGAAGGGACAGGGCTTCTCAGCCCCAGCATTTT. It is translated as CASRRDRASQPQHF.